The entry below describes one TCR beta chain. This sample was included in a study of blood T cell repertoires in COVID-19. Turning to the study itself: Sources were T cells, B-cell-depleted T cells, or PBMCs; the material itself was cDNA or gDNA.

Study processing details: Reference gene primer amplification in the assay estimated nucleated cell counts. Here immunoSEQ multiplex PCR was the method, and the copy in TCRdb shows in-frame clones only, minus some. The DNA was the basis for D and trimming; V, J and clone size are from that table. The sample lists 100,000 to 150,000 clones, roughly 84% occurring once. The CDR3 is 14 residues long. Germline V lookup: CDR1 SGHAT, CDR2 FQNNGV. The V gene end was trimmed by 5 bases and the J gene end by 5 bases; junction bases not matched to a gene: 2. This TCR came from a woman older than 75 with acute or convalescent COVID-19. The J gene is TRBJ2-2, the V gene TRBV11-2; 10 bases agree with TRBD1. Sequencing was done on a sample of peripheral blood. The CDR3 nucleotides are TGTGCCAGCAGCCCGGACAGGGGGACCGGGGAGCTGTTTTTT. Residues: CASSPDRGTGELFF.